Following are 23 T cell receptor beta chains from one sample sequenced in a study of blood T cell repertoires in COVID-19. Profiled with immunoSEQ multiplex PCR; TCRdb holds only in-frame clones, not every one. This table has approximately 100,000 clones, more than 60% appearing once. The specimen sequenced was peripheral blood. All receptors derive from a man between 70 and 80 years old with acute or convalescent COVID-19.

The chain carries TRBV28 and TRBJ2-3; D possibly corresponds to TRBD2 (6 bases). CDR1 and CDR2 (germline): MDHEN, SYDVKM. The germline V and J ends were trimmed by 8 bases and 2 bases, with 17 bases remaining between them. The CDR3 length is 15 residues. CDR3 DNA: TGTGCCAGCTGGGCGTCGACTAGTAACACAGATACGCAGTATTTT. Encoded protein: CASWASTSNTDTQYF.

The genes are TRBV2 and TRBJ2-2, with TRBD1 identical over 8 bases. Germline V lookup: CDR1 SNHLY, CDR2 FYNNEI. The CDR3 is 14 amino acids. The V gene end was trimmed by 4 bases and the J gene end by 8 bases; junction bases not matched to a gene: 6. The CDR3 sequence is CASSGQGIRGELFF. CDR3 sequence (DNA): TGTGCCAGCAGTGGACAGGGGATTCGGGGGGAGCTGTTTTTT.

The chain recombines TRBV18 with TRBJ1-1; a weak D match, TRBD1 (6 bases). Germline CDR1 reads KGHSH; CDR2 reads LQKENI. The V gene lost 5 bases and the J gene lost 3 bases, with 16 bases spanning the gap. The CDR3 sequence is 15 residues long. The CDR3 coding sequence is TGTGCCAGCTCAGCCCAACAGGGCCACCACACTGAAGCTTTCTTT. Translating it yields CASSAQQGHHTEAFF.

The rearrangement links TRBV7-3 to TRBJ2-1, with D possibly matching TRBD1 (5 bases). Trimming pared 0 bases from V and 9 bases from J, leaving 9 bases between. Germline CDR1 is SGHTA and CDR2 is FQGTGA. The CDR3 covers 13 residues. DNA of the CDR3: TGTGCCAGCAGCTTAACTTCAGGGCCTGAGCAGTTCTTC. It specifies CASSLTSGPEQFF.

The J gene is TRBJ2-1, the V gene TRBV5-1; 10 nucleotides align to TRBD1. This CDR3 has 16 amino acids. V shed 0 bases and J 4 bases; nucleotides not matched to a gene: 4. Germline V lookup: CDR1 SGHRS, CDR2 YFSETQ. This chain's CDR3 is CASSLVGTGDYNEQFF. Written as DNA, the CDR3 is TGCGCCAGCAGCTTGGTCGGGACAGGGGATTACAATGAGCAGTTCTTC.

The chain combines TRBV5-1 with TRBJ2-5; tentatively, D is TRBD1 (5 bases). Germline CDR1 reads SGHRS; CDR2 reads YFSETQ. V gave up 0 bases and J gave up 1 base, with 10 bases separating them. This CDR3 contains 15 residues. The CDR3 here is CASSLVGHFQETQYF. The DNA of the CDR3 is TGCGCCAGCAGCTTGGTAGGACACTTCCAAGAGACCCAGTACTTC.

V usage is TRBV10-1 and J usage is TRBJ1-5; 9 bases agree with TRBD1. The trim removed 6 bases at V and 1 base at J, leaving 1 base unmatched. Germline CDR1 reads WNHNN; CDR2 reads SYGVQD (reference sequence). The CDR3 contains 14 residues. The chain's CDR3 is CASSGQGSNQPQHF. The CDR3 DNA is TGCGCCAGCAGCGGACAGGGGAGCAATCAGCCCCAGCATTTT.

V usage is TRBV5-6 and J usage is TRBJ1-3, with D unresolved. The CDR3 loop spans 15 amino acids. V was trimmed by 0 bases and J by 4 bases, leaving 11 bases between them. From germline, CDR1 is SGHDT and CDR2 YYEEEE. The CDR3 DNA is TGTGCCAGCAGCTTGGGGCCCTCAATCGGAAACACCATATATTTT. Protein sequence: CASSLGPSIGNTIYF.

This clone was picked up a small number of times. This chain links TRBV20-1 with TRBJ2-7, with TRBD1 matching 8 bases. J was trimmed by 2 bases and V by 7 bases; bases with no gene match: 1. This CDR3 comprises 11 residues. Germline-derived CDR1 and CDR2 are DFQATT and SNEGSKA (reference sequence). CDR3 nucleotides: TGCAGTGGGGACAGGACCTACGAGCAGTACTTC. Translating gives CSGDRTYEQYF.

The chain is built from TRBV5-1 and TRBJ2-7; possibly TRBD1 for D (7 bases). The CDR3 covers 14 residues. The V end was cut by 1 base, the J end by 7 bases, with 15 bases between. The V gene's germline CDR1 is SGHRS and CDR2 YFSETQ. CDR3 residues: CASSLTGEAWEQYF. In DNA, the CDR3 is TGCGCCAGCAGCTTGACAGGGGAGGCGTGGGAGCAGTACTTC.

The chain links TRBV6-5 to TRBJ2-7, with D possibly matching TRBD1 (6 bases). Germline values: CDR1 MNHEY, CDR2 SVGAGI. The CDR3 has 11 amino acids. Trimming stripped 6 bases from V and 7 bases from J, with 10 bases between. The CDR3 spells CASRGAREQYF. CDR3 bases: TGTGCCAGCAGGGGGGCTCGGGAGCAGTACTTC.

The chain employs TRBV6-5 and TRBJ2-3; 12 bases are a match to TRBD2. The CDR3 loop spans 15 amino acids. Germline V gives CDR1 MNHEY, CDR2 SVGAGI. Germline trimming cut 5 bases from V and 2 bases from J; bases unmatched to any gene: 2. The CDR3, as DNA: TGTGCCAGCAGTCTAGCGGGAGGGGACACAGATACGCAGTATTTT. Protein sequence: CASSLAGGDTDTQYF.

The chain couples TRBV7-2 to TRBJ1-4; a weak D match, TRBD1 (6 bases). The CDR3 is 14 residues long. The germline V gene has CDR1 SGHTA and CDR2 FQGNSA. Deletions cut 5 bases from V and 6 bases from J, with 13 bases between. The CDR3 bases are TGTGCCAGCAGCCTACAGGGCTCCTATGAAAAACTGTTTTTT. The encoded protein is CASSLQGSYEKLFF.

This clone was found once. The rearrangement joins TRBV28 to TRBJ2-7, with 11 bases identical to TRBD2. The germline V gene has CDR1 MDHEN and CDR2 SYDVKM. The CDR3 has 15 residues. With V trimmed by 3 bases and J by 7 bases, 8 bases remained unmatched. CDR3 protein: CASSLAGLAVEEQYF. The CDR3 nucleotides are TGTGCCAGCAGTTTGGCGGGACTAGCGGTGGAGGAGCAGTACTTC.

The chain's CDR3 is CASSLPGSRETQYF. In DNA form, the CDR3 reads TGTGCCAGCAGCTTACCAGGGTCGCGGGAGACCCAGTACTTC. V is TRBV7-2 and J is TRBJ2-5; TRBD1 might be the D (5 bases). Germline CDR1 is SGHTA and CDR2 is FQGNSA. The V gene lost 2 bases and the J gene lost 5 bases, with 12 bases spanning the gap. This CDR3 has 14 amino acids.

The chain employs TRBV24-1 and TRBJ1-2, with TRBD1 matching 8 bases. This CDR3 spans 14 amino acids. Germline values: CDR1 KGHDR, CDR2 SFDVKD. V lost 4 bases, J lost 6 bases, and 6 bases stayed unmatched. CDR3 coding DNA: TGTGCCACCAGTGACTTGGACAGGGAGGATGGCTACACCTTC. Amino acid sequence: CATSDLDREDGYTF.

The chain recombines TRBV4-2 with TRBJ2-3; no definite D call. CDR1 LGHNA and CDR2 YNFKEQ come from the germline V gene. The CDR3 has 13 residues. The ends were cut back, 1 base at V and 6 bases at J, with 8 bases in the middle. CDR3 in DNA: TGTGCCAGCAGCCAAGCTTCCTTGGATACGCAGTATTTT. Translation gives CASSQASLDTQYF.

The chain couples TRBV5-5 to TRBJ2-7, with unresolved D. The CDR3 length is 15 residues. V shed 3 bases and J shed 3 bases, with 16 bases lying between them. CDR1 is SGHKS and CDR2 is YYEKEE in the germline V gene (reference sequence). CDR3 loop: CASSSVGERGYEQYF. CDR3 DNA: TGTGCCAGCAGCTCGGTCGGAGAGCGTGGCTACGAGCAGTACTTC.

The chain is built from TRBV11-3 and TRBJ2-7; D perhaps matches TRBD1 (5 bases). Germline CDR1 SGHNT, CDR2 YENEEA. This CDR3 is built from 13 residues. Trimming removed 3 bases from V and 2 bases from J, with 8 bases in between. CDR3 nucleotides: TGTGCCAGCAGCTTCGACAGCGCCTACGAGCAGTACTTC. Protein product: CASSFDSAYEQYF.

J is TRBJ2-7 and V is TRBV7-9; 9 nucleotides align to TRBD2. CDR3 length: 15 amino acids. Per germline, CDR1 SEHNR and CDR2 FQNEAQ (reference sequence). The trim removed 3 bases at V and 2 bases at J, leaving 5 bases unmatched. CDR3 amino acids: CASSLGIAGAYEQYF. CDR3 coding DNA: TGTGCCAGCAGCTTGGGGATAGCGGGGGCCTACGAGCAGTACTTC.

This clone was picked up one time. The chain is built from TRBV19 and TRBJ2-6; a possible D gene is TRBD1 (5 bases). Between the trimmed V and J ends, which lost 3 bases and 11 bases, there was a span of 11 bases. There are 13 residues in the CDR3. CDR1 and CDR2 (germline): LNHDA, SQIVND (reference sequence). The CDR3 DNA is TGTGCCAGTAGTATTGCAGGGTCCTACGTCCTGACTTTC. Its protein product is CASSIAGSYVLTF.

The CDR3 nucleotides read TGTGCCAGCAGTTCCGGACAGGGAAGGGACGAGCAGTACTTC. It specifies CASSSGQGRDEQYF. The V and J genes are TRBV5-8 and TRBJ2-7; 8 positions agree with TRBD1. CDR1 and CDR2 from the germline V gene are SGHTS and YDEGEE. The V gene end was trimmed by 5 bases and the J gene end by 5 bases; junction bases not matched to a gene: 9. The CDR3 is 14 residues long.

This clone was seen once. The chain's CDR3 is CASSLRGQGSEKLFF. CDR3 in DNA: TGTGCCAGCAGCTTGAGGGGACAGGGTAGCGAAAAACTGTTTTTT. The chain carries TRBV5-5 and TRBJ1-4, with 9 bases identical to TRBD1. J gave up 8 bases and V 1 base, and 6 bases lay outside the gene matches. The CDR3 is 15 residues long. CDR1 and CDR2 (germline): SGHKS, YYEKEE (reference sequence).